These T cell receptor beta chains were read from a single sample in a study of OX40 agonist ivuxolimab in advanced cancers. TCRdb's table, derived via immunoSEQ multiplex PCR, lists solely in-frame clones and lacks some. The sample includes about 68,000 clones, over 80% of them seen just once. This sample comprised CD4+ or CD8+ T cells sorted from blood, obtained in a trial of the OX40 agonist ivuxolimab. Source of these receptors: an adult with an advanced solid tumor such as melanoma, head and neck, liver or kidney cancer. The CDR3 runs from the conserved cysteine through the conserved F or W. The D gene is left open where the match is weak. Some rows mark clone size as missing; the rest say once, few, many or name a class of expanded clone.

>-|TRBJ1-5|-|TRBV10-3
TGTGCCATCAGTGAGTGGGGGAGCAATCAGCCCCAGCATTTT
CAISEWGSNQPQHF
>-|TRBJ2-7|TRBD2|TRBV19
TGTGCCACCACACGGACTAGCGGGAGCTCCTACGAGCAGTACTTC
CATTRTSGSSYEQYF
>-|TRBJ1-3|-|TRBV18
TGTGCCAGCTCACCACTCCCCAGAATAGCGGGAAACACCATATATTTT
CASSPLPRIAGNTIYF
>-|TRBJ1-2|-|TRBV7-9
TGTGCCAGCAGCTTAGATGGTTCCTATGGCTACACCTTC
CASSLDGSYGYTF
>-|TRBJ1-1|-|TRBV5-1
TGCGCCAGCAGCTTGGGTGAGGGGCTTACTGAAGCTTTCTTT
CASSLGEGLTEAFF
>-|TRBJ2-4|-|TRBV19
TGTGCCAGTAGTATTAATAGTGGAAACATTCAGTACTTC
CASSINSGNIQYF
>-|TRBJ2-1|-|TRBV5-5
TGTGCCAGCAGTCGCACAGGGTTCACCTACAATGAGCAGTTCTTC
CASSRTGFTYNEQFF
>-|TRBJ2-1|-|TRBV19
TGTGCCAGTAGTATTTTAGGGGCCGGTTACAATGAGCAGTTCTTC
CASSILGAGYNEQFF
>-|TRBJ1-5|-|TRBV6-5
TGTGCCAGCAGCCGGGGGGGAGTTGCAGGTCAGCCCCAGCATTTT
CASSRGGVAGQPQHF
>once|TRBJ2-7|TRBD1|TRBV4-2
TGTGCCAGCAGCCAAGGAGTTTATCGACAGGGGACCAACGAGCAGTACTTC
CASSQGVYRQGTNEQYF
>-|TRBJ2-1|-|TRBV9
TGTGCCAGCAGCGTAGGCGGGACCCGTTGGGATGAGCAGTTCTTC
CASSVGGTRWDEQFF
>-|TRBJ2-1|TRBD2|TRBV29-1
TGCAGCGTGGGGACTACGGCTAATGAGCAGTTCTTC
CSVGTTANEQFF
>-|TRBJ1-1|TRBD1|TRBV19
TGTGCCAGTAGTACCTATGGGACAGGGCGGGATTGGACTGAAGCTTTCTTT
CASSTYGTGRDWTEAFF
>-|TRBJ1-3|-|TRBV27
TGTGCCAGCAGTCTTACAGGGCACTCTGGAAACACCATATATTTT
CASSLTGHSGNTIYF
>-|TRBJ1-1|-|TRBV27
TGTGCCAGCAAAATACAGGGAATGAACACTGAAGCTTTCTTT
CASKIQGMNTEAFF
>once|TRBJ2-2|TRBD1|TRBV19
TGTGCCAGTATCGACAGGGGTGGCACCGGGGAGCTGTTTTTT
CASIDRGGTGELFF
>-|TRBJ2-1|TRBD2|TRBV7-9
TGTGCCAGCAGCTTAGAGGGCGGGAGGGCCGCGCAGTTCTTC
CASSLEGGRAAQFF
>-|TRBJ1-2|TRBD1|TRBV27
TGTGCCAGCGGCTTGGGACAGGGGAATGGCTACACCTTC
CASGLGQGNGYTF
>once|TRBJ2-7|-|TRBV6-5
TGTGCCAGCAGTTACCCCAGGGGATCCGAGCAGTACTTC
CASSYPRGSEQYF
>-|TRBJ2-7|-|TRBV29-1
TGCAGCGTTGATATAACAGGGACCTACGAGCAGTACTTC
CSVDITGTYEQYF
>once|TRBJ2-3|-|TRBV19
TGTGCTAGTAGTAGGGGAGTTACAGATACGCAGTATTTT
CASSRGVTDTQYF
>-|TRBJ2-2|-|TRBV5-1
TGCGCCAGCAGCCCTTACACCGGGGAGCTGTTTTTT
CASSPYTGELFF
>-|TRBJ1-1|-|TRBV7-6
TGTGCCAGCAGCCGGGACCAGAACACTGAAGCTTTCTTT
CASSRDQNTEAFF
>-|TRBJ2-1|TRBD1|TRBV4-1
TGCGCCAGCAGCCCCCGACAGGGGAACAATGAGCAGTTCTTC
CASSPRQGNNEQFF
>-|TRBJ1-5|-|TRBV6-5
TGTGCCAGCAGTTTCCGCGATCAGCCCCAGCATTTT
CASSFRDQPQHF
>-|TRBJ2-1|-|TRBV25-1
TGTGCCAGCAGTGAATCATTAGTTTTAGGTGAGCAGTTCTTC
CASSESLVLGEQFF
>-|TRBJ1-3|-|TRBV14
TGTGCCAGCAGCTGGGGCTCCTCTGGAAACACCATATATTTT
CASSWGSSGNTIYF
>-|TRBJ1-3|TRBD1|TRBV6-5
TGTGCCAGCAGTACAGGGGGCGCGGGAAACACCATATATTTT
CASSTGGAGNTIYF
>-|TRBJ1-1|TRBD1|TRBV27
TGTGCCAGCAGTCTTGACAGGGGTGGCATGAACACTGAAGCTTTCTTT
CASSLDRGGMNTEAFF
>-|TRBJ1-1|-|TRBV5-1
TGCGCCAGCAACGTAACACCGGGTTTGAACACTGAAGCTTTCTTT
CASNVTPGLNTEAFF
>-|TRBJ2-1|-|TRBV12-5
TGTGCTAGTGGCTTCAGCGAGATAGCCTACAATGAGCAGTTCTTC
CASGFSEIAYNEQFF